What follows are 18 T cell receptor beta chains derived from one specimen sequenced in a study of identical twins. From the 5' RACE reads, TCRdb called clonotypes with MiXCR, one entry per CDR3 protein. The sample holds a few hundred thousand distinct CDR3 sequences, over 9% seen once. These records were also assigned to another study, of yellow fever vaccine responses in identical twins.

Material for sequencing was CD8+ T cells sorted from blood. These receptors were collected from a woman aged 18-29 years in good health.

This sequence joins TRBV19 and TRBJ2-7; D might be TRBD2 (6 bases). CDR1 and CDR2 (germline): LNHDA, SQIVND (reference sequence). The CDR3 consists of 15 residues. V was clipped by 6 bases and J by 0 bases, with 15 bases between them. CDR3 protein: CASSPGVGSSYEQYF. The CDR3 region has the DNA TGTGCCAGTAGCCCGGGGGTGGGTAGCTCCTACGAGCAGTACTTC.

This clonotype appeared many times. This chain connects TRBV9 to TRBJ1-2, with D unresolved. CDR1 is SGDLS and CDR2 is YYNGEE in the germline V gene. V lost 0 bases, J lost 7 bases, and 10 bases lay in between. The CDR3 has 13 amino acids. CDR3 nucleotide sequence: TGTGCCAGCAGCGTAGGCGAAGCGTCTGGCTACACCTTC. This sequence encodes CASSVGEASGYTF.

This clonotype has a handful of counts. J is TRBJ2-3 and V is TRBV7-2; TRBD2 agrees at 10 bases. CDR1 is SGHTA, CDR2 FQGNSA, per germline. The V gene end was trimmed by 0 bases and the J gene end by 1 base; junction bases not matched to a gene: 4. The CDR3 covers 17 residues. Written as DNA, the CDR3 is TGTGCCAGCAGCTTAGCCATAAGCGGGAGGGGCACAGATACGCAGTATTTT. Translation: CASSLAISGRGTDTQYF. Variable domain in full (rest from reference TRBV7-2 and TRBJ2-3): GAGVSQSPSNKVTEKGKDVELRCDPISGHTALYWYRQSLGQGLEFLIYFQGNSAPDKSGLPSDRFSAERTGGSVSTLTIQRTQQEDSAVYLCASSLAISGRGTDTQYFGPGTRLTVL.

The chain carries TRBV20-1 and TRBJ2-1; 7 bases match TRBD2. The germline CDR1 and CDR2 sequences are DFQATT and SNEGSKA (reference sequence). The CDR3 is made up of 17 amino acids. V lost 6 bases and J lost 4; bases outside the gene matches: 18. CDR3 sequence: CSARKWGGAGMYNEQFF. The CDR3 DNA follows: TGCAGTGCCCGGAAGTGGGGGGGAGCGGGGATGTACAATGAGCAGTTCTTC.

This clonotype has ten or more counts. The chain combines TRBV29-1 with TRBJ2-7; D is unclear. Germline V gene lookup returns CDR1 SQVTM and CDR2 ANQGSEA. The CDR3 length is 11 residues. Trimming shortened V by 4 bases and J by 2 bases, and 6 bases separated the two germline ends. The CDR3 spells CSVGSPYEQYF. For the CDR3, the DNA is TGCAGCGTTGGGTCCCCCTACGAGCAGTACTTC.

This clonotype was seen at least ten times. The chain combines TRBV29-1 with TRBJ2-7; D is perhaps TRBD2 (6 bases). With 5 bases removed from V and 2 bases from J, the gap between germline ends came to 22 bases. This CDR3 spans 16 amino acids. Germline V gene data show CDR1 as SQVTM and CDR2 as ANQGSEA. CDR3 coding DNA: TGCAGCGTTATTTTAGGGCAGGAGGGCGCCACCTACGAGCAGTACTTC. The encoded protein is CSVILGQEGATYEQYF.

CDR3 coding DNA: TGCGCCAGCAGCCAAGATCGGATCAGGGAGCAGTATTTT. It codes for CASSQDRIREQYF. The genes are TRBV4-1 and TRBJ2-3, with TRBD1 as a possible D gene (5 bases). From germline, CDR1 is MGHRA and CDR2 YSYEKL. The CDR3 loop spans 13 amino acids. Trimming took off 0 bases at V and 11 bases at J, with 12 bases between the two ends.

There are a few counts of this clonotype. The chain is built from TRBV20-1 and TRBJ2-1, with D possibly matching TRBD2 (7 bases). This CDR3 contains 17 residues. CDR1 and CDR2 from the germline V gene are DFQATT and SNEGSKA (reference sequence). The germline V and J ends were trimmed by 0 bases and 8 bases, with 23 bases remaining between them. CDR3 protein: CSAREGGVKANRDEQFF. The CDR3 coding sequence is TGCAGTGCTAGAGAAGGGGGGGTAAAAGCGAATCGGGATGAGCAGTTCTTC.

This chain uses TRBV5-1 with TRBJ2-5, with 8 bases identical to TRBD1. Germline-derived CDR1 and CDR2 are SGHRS and YFSETQ. V gave up 4 bases and J gave up 5 bases; unmatched junction bases: 10. This CDR3 is built from 15 residues. The CDR3 sequence: CASSRAGTGGETQYF. CDR3 DNA: TGCGCCAGCAGCCGAGCCGGGACAGGCGGGGAGACCCAGTACTTC.

The rearrangement joins TRBV24-1 to TRBJ2-5; TRBD1 aligns across 7 bases. V lost 2 bases to trimming and J lost 2 bases; unmatched junction nucleotides: 1. Germline loops: CDR1 KGHDR, CDR2 SFDVKD. This CDR3 is built from 14 residues. The DNA of the CDR3 is TGTGCCACCAGTGATTGGACAGGACAAGAGACCCAGTACTTC. This encodes CATSDWTGQETQYF.

This rearrangement joins TRBV2 to TRBJ1-4; TRBD1 aligns across 9 bases. The V segment lost 6 bases and the J segment 6 bases; nucleotides outside the gene matches: 11. The CDR3 is made up of 16 amino acids. Germline assignment: CDR1 SNHLY and CDR2 FYNNEI. In nucleotides, the CDR3 is TGTGCCAGCAGCCCAATCACAGGGGGCGAGGATGAAAAACTGTTTTTT. Protein product: CASSPITGGEDEKLFF.

The CDR3 nucleotides read TGCGCCAGCAGCGCCGACAGGGAGATCGAACACGAGCAGTACTTC. Its protein product is CASSADREIEHEQYF. The V call is TRBV5-1, the J call TRBJ2-7, with 7 positions matching TRBD1. The CDR3 length is 15 residues. V lost 4 bases, J lost 5 bases, and 12 bases stayed unmatched. CDR1 and CDR2 from the germline V gene are SGHRS and YFSETQ.

The CDR3 bases are TGTGCCAGCAAGCAACAGGGGCCACTCCAGGGGAACTACGAGCAGTACGTC. Its translation is CASKQQGPLQGNYEQYV. This chain uses TRBV6-1 with TRBJ2-7; 7 bases align to TRBD1. Per the germline V gene, CDR1 is MNHNS and CDR2 is SASEGT. The V gene end was trimmed by 7 bases and the J gene end by 3 bases; junction bases not matched to a gene: 18. This CDR3 spans 17 amino acids.

This clonotype was picked up a small number of times. The V and J genes are TRBV5-6 and TRBJ2-1, with D possibly matching TRBD1 (6 bases). The CDR3 consists of 13 residues. The V end lost 3 bases, the J end lost 6 bases, and 10 bases lay between the germline ends. Germline lookup yields CDR1 SGHDT and CDR2 YYEEEE. The CDR3 loop reads CASSSDSPNEQFF. In DNA form, the CDR3 reads TGTGCCAGCAGCTCGGACAGCCCCAATGAGCAGTTCTTC.

In this sample, this clonotype turned up many times. This chain connects TRBV5-1 to TRBJ1-5, with a possible D match to TRBD1 (5 bases). Between the trimmed V and J ends, which lost 1 base and 0 bases, there was a span of 8 bases. From germline, CDR1 is SGHRS and CDR2 YFSETQ. The CDR3 is 15 residues long. CDR3 region: CASSLRGDSNQPQHF. CDR3 in DNA: TGCGCCAGCAGCTTGAGAGGGGATAGCAATCAGCCCCAGCATTTT.

This sequence joins TRBV28 and TRBJ2-4, with 13 bases lining up with TRBD2. V dropped 6 bases and J dropped 0; count of bases not matched to a gene: 14. CDR1 MDHEN and CDR2 SYDVKM come from the germline V gene. The CDR3 length is 20 residues. CDR3 coding DNA: TGTGCCAGCAGCCCTACTTACGGACTAGCGGGAGCACTAGCCAAAAACATTCAGTACTTC. Amino acid sequence: CASSPTYGLAGALAKNIQYF.

This clonotype was seen only a few times. The chain joins TRBV27 to TRBJ2-5; the D gene is possibly TRBD2 (6 bases). The V end was cut by 5 bases, the J end by 3 bases, with 10 bases between. The CDR3 is 13 residues long. Germline V CDR1 and CDR2: MNHEY, SMNVEV (reference sequence). The CDR3 DNA sequence: TGTGCCAGCAGTAGATGGGAGGAAGAGACCCAGTACTTC. The encoded protein is CASSRWEEETQYF.

The V and J genes are TRBV11-2 and TRBJ2-7; D possibly corresponds to TRBD1 (5 bases). CDR3 length: 12 residues. Germline V gene lookup returns CDR1 SGHAT and CDR2 FQNNGV. The V end lost 5 bases, the J end lost 4 bases, and 9 bases lay between the germline ends. The CDR3 protein is CASSTQDYEQYV. CDR3 in DNA: TGTGCCAGCAGCACACAGGATTACGAGCAGTACGTC.